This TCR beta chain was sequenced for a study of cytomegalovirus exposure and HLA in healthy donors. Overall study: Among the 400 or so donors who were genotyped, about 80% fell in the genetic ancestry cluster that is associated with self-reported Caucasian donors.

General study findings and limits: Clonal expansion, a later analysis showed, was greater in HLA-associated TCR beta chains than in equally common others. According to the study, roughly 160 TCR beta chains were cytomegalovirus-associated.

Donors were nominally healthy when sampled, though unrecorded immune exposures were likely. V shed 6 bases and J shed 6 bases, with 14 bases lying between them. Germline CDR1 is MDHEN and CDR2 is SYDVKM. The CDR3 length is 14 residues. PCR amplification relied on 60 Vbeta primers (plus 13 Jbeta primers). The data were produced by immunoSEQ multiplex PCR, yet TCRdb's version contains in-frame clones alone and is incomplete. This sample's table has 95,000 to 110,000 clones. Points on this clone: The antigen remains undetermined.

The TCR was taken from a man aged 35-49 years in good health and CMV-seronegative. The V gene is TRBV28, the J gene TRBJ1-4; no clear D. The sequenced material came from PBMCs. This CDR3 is CASSPTGNDEKLFF. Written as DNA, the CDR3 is TGTGCCAGCAGCCCGACGGGTAATGATGAAAAACTGTTTTTT.